This is a list of T cell receptor beta chains from one sample in a study of shared clonotypes between healthy human individuals. Repertoires were generated with immunoSEQ multiplex PCR, while TCRdb's copy carries only in-frame clones and drops some. The profile covers about 2.4 million clones, with around 94% appearing a single time and 0.11% to 0.15% taken by the ten largest. Sequencing used naive CD4+ T cells sorted from blood. These receptors were collected from a man between 18 and 29 years old in good health. Each CDR3 is given with its conserved first and last residue. Fields, in order: V gene, J gene, clone size, D gene, CDR3 protein, CDR3 DNA. The D gene is left open where the match is weak. Size values are once, few and many counts, or a class for expanded clones, and some rows have none.

V: TRBV30; J: TRBJ1-6; size: -; D: -; CDR3: CAWSPEGDSPLHF; DNA: TGTGCCTGGAGTCCCGAGGGGGATTCACCCCTCCACTTT
V: TRBV11-1; J: TRBJ2-7; size: -; D: -; CDR3: CASSFSRDRIPSEQYF; DNA: TGTGCCAGCAGCTTTAGCCGAGACAGGATTCCGAGTGAGCAGTACTTC
V: TRBV10-3; J: TRBJ1-2; size: -; D: -; CDR3: CAISESKGGGYTF; DNA: TGTGCCATCAGTGAGTCGAAAGGGGGTGGCTACACCTTC
V: TRBV5-1; J: TRBJ2-7; size: few; D: -; CDR3: CASSGGTVSYEQYF; DNA: TGCGCCAGCAGCGGGGGGACAGTCTCCTACGAGCAGTACTTC
V: TRBV5-1; J: TRBJ2-3; size: -; D: -; CDR3: CASSWGESTDTQYF; DNA: TGCGCCAGCAGCTGGGGGGAGTCCACAGATACGCAGTATTTT
V: TRBV9; J: TRBJ2-2; size: few; D: -; CDR3: CASSFLRNTGELFF; DNA: TGTGCCAGCAGCTTCCTGAGGAACACCGGGGAGCTGTTTTTT
V: TRBV6-5; J: TRBJ1-3; size: -; D: TRBD1; CDR3: CASSYTGGPGNTIYF; DNA: TGTGCCAGCAGTTACACAGGGGGCCCTGGAAACACCATATATTTT
V: TRBV10-1; J: TRBJ2-1; size: -; D: -; CDR3: CASSEKLTYNEQFF; DNA: TGCGCCAGCAGTGAAAAACTCACCTACAATGAGCAGTTCTTC
V: TRBV20-1; J: TRBJ1-1; size: -; D: -; CDR3: CSAKQNTEAFF; DNA: TGCAGTGCGAAGCAGAACACTGAAGCTTTCTTT
V: TRBV5-4; J: TRBJ2-2; size: -; D: TRBD1; CDR3: CASSLPTGANTGELFF; DNA: TGTGCCAGCAGCTTGCCTACAGGGGCGAACACCGGGGAGCTGTTTTTT
V: TRBV4-1; J: TRBJ1-4; size: -; D: -; CDR3: CASSQESARKEKLFF; DNA: TGCGCCAGCAGCCAAGAGTCAGCCCGGAAGGAAAAACTGTTTTTT
V: TRBV19; J: TRBJ1-2; size: -; D: TRBD1; CDR3: CATRDRGILNYGYTF; DNA: TGTGCCACCCGGGACAGAGGGATCCTTAACTATGGCTACACCTTC
V: TRBV6-5; J: TRBJ1-1; size: once; D: -; CDR3: CASSYDFLTSTEAFF; DNA: TGTGCCAGCAGTTACGACTTCCTGACGTCTACTGAAGCTTTCTTT
V: TRBV29-1; J: TRBJ2-3; size: -; D: -; CDR3: CSVAAGDTQYF; DNA: TGCAGCGTGGCAGCGGGCGATACGCAGTATTTT
V: TRBV7-8; J: TRBJ2-1; size: -; D: -; CDR3: CASSSSTSIHEQFF; DNA: TGTGCCAGCAGCTCCTCGACTAGTATCCATGAGCAGTTCTTC
V: TRBV27; J: TRBJ1-2; size: -; D: -; CDR3: CASSPRTTYYGYTF; DNA: TGTGCCAGCAGTCCCCGGACCACTTACTATGGCTACACCTTC
V: TRBV10-3; J: TRBJ2-3; size: -; D: -; CDR3: CAIWDGSTDTQYF; DNA: TGTGCCATCTGGGACGGGAGCACAGATACGCAGTATTTT
V: TRBV2; J: TRBJ2-1; size: -; D: -; CDR3: CASNGEVEQFF; DNA: TGTGCCAGCAACGGCGAGGTTGAGCAGTTCTTC
V: TRBV18; J: TRBJ2-3; size: -; D: TRBD2; CDR3: CASSTTRLAGTDTQYF; DNA: TGTGCCAGCTCAACCACTAGACTAGCGGGCACAGATACGCAGTATTTT
V: TRBV12-5; J: TRBJ2-7; size: -; D: -; CDR3: CASGLVGGVYEQYF; DNA: TGTGCTAGTGGTTTGGTAGGAGGGGTCTACGAGCAGTACTTC
V: TRBV7-2; J: TRBJ1-2; size: -; D: -; CDR3: CASSLRVRNYGYTF; DNA: TGTGCCAGCAGCTTAAGGGTCAGAAACTATGGCTACACCTTC
V: TRBV5-6; J: TRBJ1-1; size: -; D: -; CDR3: CASSFLHDTEAFF; DNA: TGTGCCAGCAGCTTCCTACATGACACTGAAGCTTTCTTT
V: TRBV6-1; J: TRBJ1-4; size: -; D: TRBD1; CDR3: CASRVGTGGGKLFF; DNA: TGTGCCAGCAGAGTCGGGACAGGAGGCGGAAAACTGTTTTTT
V: TRBV5-1; J: TRBJ2-5; size: -; D: -; CDR3: CASSREGIQETQYF; DNA: TGCGCCAGCAGCCGCGAAGGTATCCAAGAGACCCAGTACTTC
V: TRBV21-1; J: TRBJ2-7; size: -; D: -; CDR3: CASSKCSMGQSPTEQYF; DNA: TGTGCCAGCAGCAAATGCAGCATGGGACAGTCACCGACCGAGCAGTACTTC
V: TRBV28; J: TRBJ2-1; size: -; D: TRBD1; CDR3: CASSLPSDRGGRRDYNEQFF; DNA: TGTGCCAGCAGCCTCCCGTCGGACAGGGGTGGTCGGAGGGACTACAATGAGCAGTTCTTC
V: TRBV5-1; J: TRBJ2-1; size: -; D: -; CDR3: CASSLSIPYSYNEQFF; DNA: TGCGCCAGCAGCTTGTCAATCCCCTACTCCTACAATGAGCAGTTCTTC
V: TRBV27; J: TRBJ1-4; size: -; D: TRBD1; CDR3: CATRRGRAFNEKLFF; DNA: TGTGCCACCAGGAGGGGGCGAGCCTTTAATGAAAAACTGTTTTTT
V: TRBV7-2; J: TRBJ1-2; size: -; D: TRBD1; CDR3: CASSPGGPNYGYTF; DNA: TGTGCCAGCAGCCCAGGGGGCCCCAACTATGGCTACACCTTC
V: TRBV28; J: TRBJ1-2; size: -; D: -; CDR3: CASSLVGSVGYTF; DNA: TGTGCCAGCAGTTTAGTAGGGTCGGTTGGCTACACCTTC
V: TRBV5-4; J: TRBJ1-1; size: -; D: TRBD1; CDR3: CASSQTGQGAVNTEAFF; DNA: TGTGCCAGCAGCCAGACCGGACAGGGGGCTGTTAACACTGAAGCTTTCTTT
V: TRBV7-9; J: TRBJ1-4; size: -; D: TRBD1; CDR3: CASSLAGGKNEKLFF; DNA: TGTGCCAGCAGCTTAGCAGGGGGCAAGAATGAAAAACTGTTTTTT
V: TRBV5-4; J: TRBJ1-2; size: once; D: -; CDR3: CASSLAVPQGLYGYTF; DNA: TGTGCCAGCAGCTTGGCTGTTCCGCAAGGCCTCTATGGCTACACCTTC
V: TRBV20-1; J: TRBJ2-5; size: few; D: -; CDR3: CSARWETQYF; DNA: TGCAGTGCTAGGTGGGAGACCCAGTACTTC
V: TRBV5-1; J: TRBJ1-5; size: -; D: TRBD1; CDR3: CASSLDGTGISNQPQHF; DNA: TGCGCCAGCAGCTTAGATGGGACAGGTATTAGCAATCAGCCCCAGCATTTT
V: TRBV6-1; J: TRBJ1-1; size: -; D: TRBD1; CDR3: CASRSTGWDTEAFF; DNA: TGTGCCAGCCGTTCGACAGGGTGGGACACTGAAGCTTTCTTT
V: TRBV5-1; J: TRBJ2-1; size: -; D: TRBD2; CDR3: CASSVGEGPHNEQFF; DNA: TGCGCCAGCAGCGTGGGGGAGGGCCCGCACAATGAGCAGTTCTTC
V: TRBV4-3; J: TRBJ2-2; size: once; D: TRBD1; CDR3: CASSQGTGYTGELFF; DNA: TGCGCCAGCAGCCAAGGGACAGGGTATACCGGGGAGCTGTTTTTT
V: TRBV6-5; J: TRBJ1-2; size: -; D: TRBD1; CDR3: CASSYRRQGAYGYTF; DNA: TGTGCCAGCAGTTACCGAAGACAGGGGGCCTATGGCTACACCTTC
V: TRBV19; J: TRBJ1-1; size: -; D: -; CDR3: CASSIVGGTEAFF; DNA: TGTGCCAGTAGTATAGTTGGCGGAACAGAAGCTTTCTTT
V: TRBV11-1; J: TRBJ2-2; size: -; D: -; CDR3: CASSLQTGELFF; DNA: TGTGCCAGCAGCTTACAAACCGGGGAGCTGTTTTTT
V: TRBV5-4; J: TRBJ1-1; size: -; D: TRBD1; CDR3: CASSLGGQVPNTEAFF; DNA: TGTGCCAGCAGCTTGGGGGGACAGGTGCCGAACACTGAAGCTTTCTTT
V: TRBV6-5; J: TRBJ1-1; size: -; D: -; CDR3: CASSYQGPHGTEAFF; DNA: TGTGCCAGCAGTTACCAGGGGCCTCATGGGACTGAAGCTTTCTTT
V: TRBV10-1; J: TRBJ2-3; size: -; D: TRBD1; CDR3: CASSALDRDTDTQYF; DNA: TGCGCCAGCAGTGCCCTGGACAGGGACACAGATACGCAGTATTTT